This record covers a single T cell receptor (beta chain). Profiling relied on immunoSEQ multiplex PCR, and the TCRdb table lists in-frame clones only, not all of them. The table records about 200,000 clones, more than 75% of them present only once. The data belong to a study of blood T cell repertoires in COVID-19. Looking at the study overall: T cells, B-cell-depleted T cells, or PBMCs supplied cDNA or gDNA.

The sequenced sample consisted of peripheral blood. The sequence came from a man in his forties with active or convalescent COVID-19.

The CDR3 DNA sequence: TGTGCCAGCAGCGGGACAGGGAGAGGAGCTTTCTTT. Its protein is CASSGTGRGAFF. V and J are TRBV27 and TRBJ1-1, with 9 bases that match TRBD1. The CDR3 runs to 12 residues. V lost 6 bases, J lost 10 bases, and 6 bases stayed unmatched. CDR1 MNHEY and CDR2 SMNVEV come from the germline V gene (reference sequence).